This TCR beta chain was documented in a study of shared clonotypes between healthy human individuals (dated by TCRdb to 2020 to 2021). With respect to the entire study: A couple of women and a few men aged 18 to 49 years were included in the cohort. Blood TCR repertoires of 5 or 6 healthy adults were deeply sequenced to estimate repertoire size and the extent of clonotype sharing between individuals. To increase sequencing depth and limit assay-specific biases, different laboratories used diverse techniques to prepare libraries and sequence TCR repertoires. Leukapheresis yielded between about 0.85 and 9 billion PBMCs per donor.

About this clone: Its antigen remains undetermined. Per-nucleotide qualities are absent, and no much larger clonotype sits a single base away.

CDR1 and CDR2, looked up from the germline V gene, are SGHTA and FQGTGA. There are 13 amino acids in the CDR3, from cysteine to phenylalanine inclusive. The sequence is cut down to CDR3 DNA, 39 bases in frame from base 1. V is pruned by 5 bases and J by 7 bases, leaving 7 bases of the junction without a gene match. On the study overall, not on this receptor specifically: The genetic and exposure-history diversity represented was limited by the small number of donors. Sampling was restricted to blood, and TCR repertoires in tissues likely differ from the TCR repertoires found in blood. Pairwise subsampling led to the expectation that sequencing depth would affect the degree of clonotype sharing among donors.

Using the deep immunoSEQ assay, TCR CDR3 regions were amplified from genomic DNA by multiplex PCR. For each cell subset, the extracted genomic DNA was distributed evenly across all wells of several immunoSEQ 96-well plates, and each plate served as one replicate. Each replicate PCR for unsorted PBMC received 300 to 350 ng genomic DNA, equal to about 30,000 T cell genomes. Ten immunoSEQ deep assay plates were used to sequence unsorted PBMC genomic DNA. Purified libraries were measured with a Qubit 3.0 fluorometer, size-checked on a Bioanalyzer 2100, and measured again with the KAPA Library Quantification kit. A separate single-read 150-cycle Illumina NextSeq 550 flow cell was used to sequence each immunoSEQ 96-well plate. Turning to the authors' computational methods: The immunoSEQ output contained only junctional sequences without quality scores, so filtering could not match that applied to full-length reads. To assign V/J genes and CDR3, sequences were annotated using PyIR, a Python wrapper for IgBLAST v1.9, with IMGT germline references. Reads were filtered out if the reads had weak V/J assignments (E-value above 1e-6), no CDR3, stop codons, out-of-frame junctions, or ambiguous translated residues. V3J clonotypes were defined by identical inferred V gene, J gene, and CDR3 amino acid sequence. The percentage overlap between two repertoires was calculated by dividing the number of shared unique clonotypes by the size of the smaller repertoire. Richness of each repertoire was evaluated using RTK rarefaction, the Chao1 estimator, and Recon v2.1 estimates of unobserved clonotypes. TCRdb mirrors the immuneACCESS table, restricted to in-frame sequences. Some clones are absent from its copies; in checked studies, under half trace to an unresolved V gene, and the reason for the others is unknown. V, J and clone size are those of that table, while D and trimming were read from the DNA. Recorded for this sample are 400,000 to 500,000 clones; around 80% of them occurred a single time. Clones ranked in the top ten supply around 13% of the sample.

The donors were healthy, HIV-negative adults with no recently reported acute infections or vaccinations. Every donor was a Caucasian adult residing in Nashville, Tennessee, USA. For unsorted samples, 75 million to 90 million PBMCs were counted, and genomic DNA was extracted using the QIAamp DNA Blood Mini kit. Blood was obtained by leukapheresis, after which PBMCs were separated by Ficoll-Histopaque density gradient centrifugation and cryopreserved in liquid nitrogen vapor phase. The sequence links TRBV7-3 to TRBJ1-1; TRBD1 fits 7 bases in the junction. The origin of this receptor is a woman aged 40 to 49 in good health. Some clones in this sample may be carry-over from other donors' samples. Sequencing used PBMCs. The DNA sequence follows: TGTGCCAGCAGCGCGCAGGGGGGCAGTGAAGCTTTCTTT. It codes for CASSAQGGSEAFF.